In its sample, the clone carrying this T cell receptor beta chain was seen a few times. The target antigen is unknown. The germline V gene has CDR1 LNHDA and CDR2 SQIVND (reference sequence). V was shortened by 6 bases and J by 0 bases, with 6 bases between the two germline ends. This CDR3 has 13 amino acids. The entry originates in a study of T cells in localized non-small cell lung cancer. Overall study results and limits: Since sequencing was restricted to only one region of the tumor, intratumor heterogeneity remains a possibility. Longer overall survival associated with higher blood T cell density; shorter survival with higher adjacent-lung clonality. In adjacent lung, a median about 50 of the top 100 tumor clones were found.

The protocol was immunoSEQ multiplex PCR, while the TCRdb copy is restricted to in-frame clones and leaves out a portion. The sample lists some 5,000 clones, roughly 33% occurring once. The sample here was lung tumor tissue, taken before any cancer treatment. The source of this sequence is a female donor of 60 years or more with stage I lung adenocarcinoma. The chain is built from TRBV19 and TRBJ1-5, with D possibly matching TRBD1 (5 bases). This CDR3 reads CASRQDSNQPQHF. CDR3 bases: TGTGCCAGTAGACAGGATAGCAATCAGCCCCAGCATTTT.